The 21 T cell receptor beta chains below were found in one sample sequenced in a study of neoadjuvant nivolumab and ipilimumab in lung cancer (dated by TCRdb to about 2020). The library was made by the immunoSEQ multiplex PCR assay. This immuneACCESS table, as held by TCRdb, lists in-frame sequences with V and J called but not all clones. Of the missing ones, under half trace to an unresolved V gene in checked studies; the others have no known cause. This sample gives around 6,000 clones in total; roughly 61% of them show up just once. Clones ranked in the top ten supply roughly 15% of the sample. Per the publication, the time point label means: at surgical resection after neoadjuvant nivolumab +/- ipilimumab. The material was tumor tissue, obtained after neoadjuvant nivolumab, alone or with ipilimumab, at or shortly before surgery. Source of these receptors: an adult with non-small cell lung cancer.

This clone appeared once. V is TRBV10-2 and J is TRBJ2-5, with 7 nucleotides matching TRBD2. Germline loops: CDR1 WSHSY, CDR2 SAAADI. The ends lost 6 bases at V and 5 bases at J; junction bases unmatched: 0. CDR3 length: 11 residues. The chain's CDR3 is CASRGGETQYF. Written as DNA, the CDR3 is TGCGCCAGCAGGGGGGGGGAGACCCAGTACTTC.

V is TRBV27 and J is TRBJ1-1; weak D call: TRBD1 (5 bases). The CDR3 contains 13 residues. CDR1 is MNHEY, CDR2 SMNVEV, per germline (reference sequence). The V and J ends lost 5 bases and 4 bases respectively, with 11 bases between them. The CDR3 DNA reads as TGTGCCAGCAGTAACGCCGGGGGCACTGAAGCTTTCTTT. This codes for CASSNAGGTEAFF.

CDR3 sequence (DNA): TGCGCCAGCAGCCCGACACCGGGACTAGCGGTCTACAATGAGCAGTTCTTC. It translates to CASSPTPGLAVYNEQFF. The chain uses TRBV5-1 and TRBJ2-1; 11 bases line up with TRBD2. The CDR3 has 17 residues. Germline values: CDR1 SGHRS, CDR2 YFSETQ. J was trimmed by 3 bases and V by 4 bases; bases with no gene match: 9.

This clone came up a few times. V usage is TRBV7-9 and J usage is TRBJ2-5, with 8 bases fitting TRBD2. CDR3 size: 17 residues. Looked up from germline, CDR1 is SEHNR and CDR2 is FQNEAQ (reference sequence). The ends lost 5 bases at V and 5 bases at J; junction bases unmatched: 16. This chain's CDR3 is CASSPLGGLDDRETQYF. For the CDR3, the DNA is TGTGCCAGCAGCCCACTCGGGGGACTAGACGACCGGGAGACCCAGTACTTC. The whole variable domain, filled in from reference TRBV7-9 and TRBJ2-5, reads DTGVSQNPRHKITKRGQNVTFRCDPISEHNRLYWYRQTLGQGPEFLTYFQNEAQLEKSRLLSDRFSAERPKGSFSTLEIQRTEQGDSAMYLCASSPLGGLDDRETQYFGPGTRLLVL.

The chain couples TRBV9 to TRBJ2-7, with 7 bases identical to TRBD2. Germline V lookup: CDR1 SGDLS, CDR2 YYNGEE. This CDR3 has 15 amino acids. After removal of 3 bases from V and 2 bases from J, the junction contained 8 bases not matched to a gene. CDR3: CASSGGPGRTYEQYF. CDR3 DNA: TGTGCCAGCAGCGGAGGCCCCGGGAGGACCTACGAGCAGTACTTC.

This clone is labeled as medium-sized. The chain carries TRBV10-3 and TRBJ2-1; 7 positions match TRBD2. Germline CDR1 and CDR2: ENHRY and SYGVKD. The CDR3 length is 16 residues. V lost 0 bases to trimming and J lost 2 bases; unmatched junction nucleotides: 4. The CDR3 here is CAISESMAGAYNEQFF. CDR3 nucleotide sequence: TGTGCCATCAGTGAGTCGATGGCGGGAGCCTACAATGAGCAGTTCTTC.

The V gene is TRBV25-1, the J gene TRBJ1-1; maybe TRBD1 (6 bases). Germline V lookup: CDR1 MGHDK, CDR2 SYGVNS. V shed 3 bases and J shed 0 bases, with 11 bases lying between them. The CDR3 sequence is 15 residues long. As DNA, the CDR3 is TGTGCCAGCAGTGAGGACAGCCATTTGAACACTGAAGCTTTCTTT. This encodes CASSEDSHLNTEAFF. Full variable domain (outside the CDR3, taken from reference TRBV25-1 and TRBJ1-1): EADIYQTPRYLVIGTGKKITLECSQTMGHDKMYWYQQDPGMELHLIHYSYGVNSTEKGDLSSESTVSRIRTEHFPLTLESARPSHTSQYLCASSEDSHLNTEAFFGQGTRLTVV.

The chain joins TRBV6-1 to TRBJ1-1; D is unresolved. In germline, CDR1 is MNHNS, CDR2 SASEGT. CDR3 length: 14 amino acids. The V end was cut by 3 bases, the J end by 0 bases, with 8 bases between. The CDR3 DNA follows: TGTGCCAGCAGTGAGGCGCTGATGAACACTGAAGCTTTCTTT. This sequence encodes CASSEALMNTEAFF.

The chain carries TRBV19 and TRBJ2-7, with TRBD2 matching over 10 bases. Germline CDR1 reads LNHDA; CDR2 reads SQIVND (reference sequence). J was trimmed by 7 bases and V by 2 bases; bases with no gene match: 5. This CDR3 is built from 14 residues. CDR3 nucleotide sequence: TGTGCCAGTAGTATAATGCTAGCGGGAGCGGAGCAGTACTTC. Translating it yields CASSIMLAGAEQYF.

This clone has just a few counts. The DNA for the CDR3 is TGCGCCAGCAGCTTGCTTGGGACAGCTTCCTACGAGCAGTACTTC. Translation gives CASSLLGTASYEQYF. The rearrangement uses TRBV5-1 and TRBJ2-7, with 7 bases lining up with TRBD1. Germline lookup yields CDR1 SGHRS and CDR2 YFSETQ. The CDR3 has 15 residues. Trimming took 1 base from V and 1 from J; bases not matched to a gene: 5.

The rearrangement uses TRBV20-1 and TRBJ2-1; TRBD1 might be the D (5 bases). The CDR3 sequence is 11 residues long. V dropped 3 bases and J dropped 7 bases, with 7 bases sitting between them. Per germline, CDR1 DFQATT and CDR2 SNEGSKA (reference sequence). DNA of the CDR3: TGCAGTGCTAGCAGGGCAAATGAGCAGTTCTTC. It yields the protein CSASRANEQFF.

In its sample, this clone ranks as medium-sized. J is TRBJ1-5 and V is TRBV6-1; 8 nucleotides match TRBD1. There are 14 residues in the CDR3. The V gene's germline CDR1 is MNHNS and CDR2 SASEGT. V trimming: 5 bases; J trimming: 2 bases; junction bases outside the gene matches: 2. The CDR3 bases are TGTGCCAGCAGTTTGGGACAGGGCAATCAGCCCCAGCATTTT. It yields the protein CASSLGQGNQPQHF.

This sequence joins TRBV18 and TRBJ2-7; D might be TRBD2 (6 bases). Germline CDR1 reads KGHSH; CDR2 reads LQKENI. The CDR3 extends over 13 amino acids. Trimming took off 5 bases at V and 2 bases at J, with 10 bases between the two ends. The CDR3: CASSIGTPYEQYF. In DNA form, the CDR3 reads TGTGCCAGCTCAATCGGGACTCCCTACGAGCAGTACTTC.

The chain is built from TRBV28 and TRBJ1-2; D is possibly TRBD1 (6 bases). V dropped 6 bases and J dropped 3 bases, with 14 bases sitting between them. Germline V gene data show CDR1 as MDHEN and CDR2 as SYDVKM. The CDR3 covers 14 residues. The CDR3: CASRGRGRDYGYTF. CDR3 DNA sequence: TGTGCCAGCAGGGGCAGGGGCCGAGACTATGGCTACACCTTC.

CDR3 residues: CASSREGQSLSTDTQYF. The CDR3 bases are TGTGCCAGCAGTCGGGAAGGACAGAGCCTAAGCACAGATACGCAGTATTTT. The rearrangement links TRBV28 to TRBJ2-3; weak D call: TRBD1 (6 bases). Per germline, CDR1 MDHEN and CDR2 SYDVKM. Between the trimmed V and J ends, which lost 5 bases and 0 bases, there was a span of 18 bases. The CDR3 covers 17 residues.

This clone has just one count. The chain carries TRBV11-2 and TRBJ2-7, with 8 bases that match TRBD1. The junction had 9 bases not matched to a gene; V was cut back by 5 bases and J by 6 bases. Germline V gene lookup returns CDR1 SGHAT and CDR2 FQNNGV. The CDR3 runs 14 residues. As DNA, the CDR3 is TGTGCCAGCAGCGCACAGGGGGTTGTGTCCGAGCAGTACTTC. This codes for CASSAQGVVSEQYF.

V gene TRBV27 combines with J gene TRBJ2-3, with a weak D call TRBD2 (6 bases). CDR1 and CDR2 (germline): MNHEY, SMNVEV (reference sequence). Deletions cut 5 bases from V and 4 bases from J, with 7 bases between. This CDR3 spans 12 amino acids. The CDR3, as DNA: TGTGCCAGCAGTCCTAGCGCAGATACGCAGTATTTT. This gives the protein CASSPSADTQYF.

The genes are TRBV11-2 and TRBJ1-2; TRBD1 might be the D (5 bases). The CDR3 runs to 15 residues. Trimming removed 5 bases from V and 5 bases from J, with 18 bases in between. Germline CDR1 reads SGHAT; CDR2 reads FQNNGV. This chain's CDR3 is CASSTPPTAAYGYTF. CDR3 sequence (DNA): TGTGCCAGCAGCACCCCCCCGACAGCTGCTTATGGCTACACCTTC.

This clone came up a few times. This chain uses TRBV7-2 with TRBJ2-3; no definite D call. Germline V lookup: CDR1 SGHTA, CDR2 FQGNSA. The CDR3 covers 15 residues. V dropped 5 bases and J dropped 0 bases, with 12 bases sitting between them. CDR3 protein: CASSRSSVSTDTQYF. The CDR3, as DNA: TGTGCCAGCAGCCGTTCCAGCGTTAGCACAGATACGCAGTATTTT.

The chain has TRBV10-3 and TRBJ1-4; D remains unclear. CDR1 ENHRY and CDR2 SYGVKD come from the germline V gene. The CDR3 loop spans 14 amino acids. With 3 bases removed from V and 0 bases from J, the gap between germline ends came to 5 bases. The DNA of the CDR3 is TGTGCCATCAGTGATCCCGCAACTAATGAAAAACTGTTTTTT. Protein product: CAISDPATNEKLFF.

This clone was seen a handful of times. The CDR3 protein is CASSLPLDMGTEAFF. The CDR3 bases are TGTGCCAGCAGTTTACCGTTGGATATGGGCACTGAAGCTTTCTTT. This rearrangement joins TRBV28 to TRBJ1-1; D remains unclear. The CDR3 spans 15 residues. Germline loops: CDR1 MDHEN, CDR2 SYDVKM. V was pared by 2 bases and J by 4 bases, with 14 bases between.